The rows below give T cell receptor beta chains drawn from one sample of a study of shared clonotypes between healthy human individuals. Produced via immunoSEQ multiplex PCR; TCRdb's table is partial and in-frame only. The repertoire consists of a few million clones, with more than 80% occurring once and the leading ten covering under 0.15%. The source material was naive CD4+ T cells sorted from blood. These receptors were taken from a man aged 18 to 30 in good health. CDR3s include the opening cysteine and the closing phenylalanine or tryptophan. Each record gives: CDR3 length, V gene, CDR3 protein.

>13|TRBV6-1
CASSVTGNQPQHF
>14|TRBV30
CAWSGTGFPYGYTF
>14|TRBV2
CASSERGGSYEQYF
>14|TRBV5-1
CASSQDANTGELFF
>17|TRBV6-1
CASNENPGQGNNSPLHF
>13|TRBV30
CAWSRQGITEAFF
>19|TRBV10-1
CASSAHRGKTSGSSFEQFF
>14|TRBV10-1
CASSESGRSAEAFF
>14|TRBV7-2
CATAGESSTDTQYF
>15|TRBV7-6
CASSSSILGGGELFF
>15|TRBV5-1
CASSLGGGTGETQYF
>12|TRBV18
CASSPQDNEQFF
>14|TRBV5-4
CAAGAGEYTDTQYF
>18|TRBV28
CASSYVLGVRVGNEKLFF
>14|TRBV5-1
CASSLDGSNTEAFF
>14|TRBV28
CASSPGTFNQPQHF
>15|TRBV19
CASSTPTGGGEKLFF
>15|TRBV11-3
CASSLSTGPNTEAFF
>13|TRBV7-3
CASSLSGYNEQFF
>15|TRBV4-1
CASSPPGQLNTEAFF
>14|TRBV7-8
CASSYSGSGYEQYF
>14|TRBV5-1
CASSLVGSNNEQFF
>15|TRBV30
CAWSVSRGNTDTQYF
>13|TRBV13
CASRGRPFDTQYF
>14|TRBV7-2
CASSLITGGTEAFF
>13|TRBV30
CAWSVGPNYGYTF
>15|TRBV4-2
CASSQDQGLNTEAFF
>12|TRBV18
CASSDSPYEQYF
>14|TRBV5-1
CASSLVDRGTEAFF
>13|TRBV6-5
CASSSRPGNEQFF
>15|TRBV5-4
CASSLGGQGNQPQHF
>13|TRBV7-6
CASSLAAMETQYF
>14|TRBV7-3
CASSLTSGANVLTF
>13|TRBV18
CASSPGTGLVAFF
>19|TRBV5-6
CASSLPGASGSWAQETQYF
>16|TRBV19
CASSKDSPNGNQPQHF
>15|TRBV6-5
CASRGTGGAYNEQFF
>15|TRBV6-5
CASSNLDGTNYGYTF
>17|TRBV5-4
CASSLGVGQGIKETQYF
>10|TRBV29-1
CSSHTDTQYF
>19|TRBV11-2
CASSLEGSSRDQYDYEQYF
>13|TRBV18
CASSPGVGYEQYF
>15|TRBV30
CAWSGRGQRTYTQYF
>15|TRBV18
CASSPGTGSRETQYF
>14|TRBV19
CASSTSRVQETQYF
>14|TRBV19
CASSPQQGAGEQYF
>15|TRBV19
CASSAKGETNYGYTF
>14|TRBV19
CASSPQRSTDTQYF
>15|TRBV9
CASSGRGLSYNEQFF
>15|TRBV7-9
CASSLVEGSNTEAFF
>19|TRBV7-3
CASSFTHSGGLRRTDTQYF